A selection of T cell receptor beta chains follows, all from one sample in a study of cytomegalovirus exposure and HLA in healthy donors. Here immunoSEQ multiplex PCR was the method, and the copy in TCRdb shows in-frame clones only, minus some. Here the sample spans approximately 150,000 clones, about 72% being singletons. Input material: PBMCs. The source of these receptors is a man aged 35 to 55 in good health and CMV-seronegative. The CDR3 runs from the conserved cysteine through the conserved F or W. D genes are given only for firm matches. Part of the rows lack a size; the others show once, few, many or a class for expanded clones.

V,J,size,D,CDR3,DNA
TRBV25-1,TRBJ2-2,.,TRBD2,CASSLAGGTGELFF,TGTGCCAGCAGTCTGGCGGGGGGGACCGGGGAGCTGTTTTTT
TRBV7-9,TRBJ2-2,.,.,CASSLATILRSFTGELFF,TGTGCCAGCAGCTTAGCGACGATCCTCCGGAGCTTCACCGGGGAGCTGTTTTTT
TRBV18,TRBJ2-3,.,TRBD2,CASSPQRGRTDTQYF,TGTGCCAGCTCACCACAGCGGGGCCGCACAGATACGCAGTATTTT
TRBV5-1,TRBJ2-1,.,TRBD1,CASSSYRQGKNEQFF,TGCGCCAGCAGCTCATATAGACAGGGTAAGAATGAGCAGTTCTTC
TRBV4-1,TRBJ2-6,.,.,CASSQDSSGANVLTF,TGCGCCAGCAGCCAAGATAGCTCTGGGGCCAACGTCCTGACTTTC
TRBV7-8,TRBJ2-2,.,TRBD2,CASSLTSGGTGELFF,TGTGCCAGCAGCCTGACTAGCGGGGGAACCGGGGAGCTGTTTTTT
TRBV19,TRBJ2-3,.,TRBD1,CASTSGTANTDTQYF,TGTGCCTCAACCTCCGGGACAGCCAACACAGATACGCAGTATTTT
TRBV7-3,TRBJ1-2,.,.,CASSFWGGYGYTF,TGTGCCAGCAGCTTCTGGGGGGGCTATGGCTACACCTTC
TRBV18,TRBJ2-7,once,TRBD2,CASSIRMTSGTPTLTYF,TGTGCCAGCTCAATCAGGATGACAAGCGGGACCCCAACCCTAACTTACTTC
TRBV2,TRBJ1-2,.,TRBD1,CASGGGRVRGNYGYTF,TGTGCCAGCGGAGGGGGCAGGGTGAGGGGTAACTATGGCTACACCTTC
TRBV7-9,TRBJ2-7,.,TRBD2,CASSPLAGGLSYEQYF,TGTGCCAGCAGCCCCCTAGCGGGAGGTCTCTCCTACGAGCAGTACTTC
TRBV6-5,TRBJ2-4,.,TRBD2,CATARGERAENIQYF,TGTGCAACTGCCCGGGGGGAGCGGGCCGAAAACATTCAGTACTTC
TRBV5-4,TRBJ2-2,.,TRBD1,CASSSYKGATGELFF,TGTGCCAGCAGCTCGTACAAGGGGGCAACCGGGGAGCTGTTTTTT
TRBV28,TRBJ1-5,few,.,CASSHDIQPQHF,TGTGCCAGCAGTCACGACATTCAGCCCCAGCATTTT
TRBV30,TRBJ2-7,.,TRBD2,CAWSPLAGVRGQYF,TGTGCCTGGAGTCCTCTAGCGGGAGTACGAGGGCAGTACTTC
TRBV7-9,TRBJ2-7,.,TRBD2,CASSKTSGLFEQYF,TGTGCCAGCAGCAAGACTAGCGGGTTGTTCGAGCAGTACTTC
TRBV19,TRBJ2-1,once,.,CASSPAPGLLVDLTKFF,TGTGCCAGTAGTCCCGCCCCGGGACTCCTAGTCGATCTGACTAAGTTCTTC
TRBV5-6,TRBJ1-1,.,.,CASSLTDPTEAFF,TGTGCCAGCAGCTTGACAGATCCCACTGAAGCTTTCTTT
TRBV4-3,TRBJ2-7,.,TRBD2,CASSQDLASGPYEQYF,TGCGCCAGCAGCCAAGATCTGGCTAGCGGCCCCTACGAGCAGTACTTC
TRBV7-8,TRBJ1-5,.,TRBD1,CASSVLPQGEQHF,TGTGCCAGCAGCGTGCTGCCCCAGGGGGAGCAGCATTTT
TRBV18,TRBJ2-5,.,TRBD1,CASSPRDRGQETQYF,TGTGCCAGCTCACCAAGAGACAGGGGGCAGGAGACCCAGTACTTC
TRBV5-1,TRBJ1-1,.,.,CASSLSGWNTEAFF,TGCGCCAGCAGCTTGTCGGGTTGGAACACTGAAGCTTTCTTT
TRBV5-6,TRBJ2-3,.,.,CASGTSTDTQYF,TGTGCCAGCGGGACTAGCACAGATACGCAGTATTTT
TRBV7-9,TRBJ1-5,.,.,CASSLAGQPQHF,TGTGCCAGCAGCTTGGCAGGGCAGCCCCAGCATTTT
TRBV30,TRBJ2-5,few,TRBD1,CAWSGTGAQETQYF,TGTGCCTGGAGTGGGACAGGGGCACAAGAGACCCAGTACTTC
TRBV5-1,TRBJ2-1,few,TRBD2,CASSLAGGTRGYNEQFF,TGCGCCAGCAGCTTGGCCGGGGGGACTAGGGGATACAATGAGCAGTTCTTC
TRBV27,TRBJ1-2,.,.,CASSSWGDYGYTF,TGTGCCAGCAGCTCCTGGGGGGACTATGGCTACACCTTC
TRBV7-6,TRBJ1-3,.,TRBD1,CASSGRTLGTGRSGNTIYF,TGTGCCAGCAGCGGTCGGACCCTGGGGACAGGTCGCTCTGGAAACACCATATATTTT
TRBV7-3,TRBJ2-3,.,.,CASSSTGTRVTDTQYF,TGTGCCAGCAGCTCAACGGGGACAAGAGTCACAGATACGCAGTATTTT
TRBV4-1,TRBJ2-7,.,.,CASSHGPGLNYEQYF,TGCGCCAGCAGCCACGGACCGGGACTTAACTACGAGCAGTACTTC
TRBV2,TRBJ2-3,.,TRBD2,CASSLLAGVDTQYF,TGTGCCAGCAGTCTCCTAGCGGGGGTAGATACGCAGTATTTT
TRBV11-3,TRBJ2-2,.,.,CASSLTTVNTGELFF,TGTGCCAGCAGCTTAACGACAGTAAACACCGGGGAGCTGTTTTTT
TRBV27,TRBJ2-7,.,.,CASSWAGYGYEQYF,TGTGCCAGCAGTTGGGCGGGGTATGGGTACGAGCAGTACTTC
TRBV7-9,TRBJ1-2,once,.,CASVPLEGINYGYTF,TGTGCCAGCGTGCCCCTAGAGGGAATTAACTATGGCTACACCTTC
TRBV6-5,TRBJ2-7,.,.,CASSYRDGDYEQYF,TGTGCCAGCAGTTACCGTGACGGAGACTACGAGCAGTACTTC
TRBV6-6,TRBJ1-1,.,.,CASSRGHMNTEAFF,TGTGCCAGCAGCCGGGGTCATATGAACACTGAAGCTTTCTTT
TRBV5-1,TRBJ2-7,.,.,CASSLGDEQYF,TGCGCCAGCAGCCTAGGGGACGAGCAGTACTTC
TRBV9,TRBJ1-4,.,.,CASSVGLSREEKLFF,TGTGCCAGCAGCGTAGGGTTGTCTCGGGAGGAAAAACTGTTTTTT
TRBV12-1,TRBJ1-5,.,.,CASSLFGTPNQPQHF,TGTGCCAGCAGCTTATTCGGGACACCAAATCAGCCCCAGCATTTT
TRBV2,TRBJ1-5,.,.,CASSQIGQYNQPQHF,TGTGCCAGCAGCCAAATTGGGCAGTACAATCAGCCCCAGCATTTT
TRBV5-1,TRBJ1-1,few,.,CASSLVGSEAFF,TGCGCCAGCAGCTTGGTCGGTTCTGAAGCTTTCTTT
TRBV6-1,TRBJ2-1,.,.,CASSDGEGSYNEQFF,TGTGCCAGCAGTGACGGAGAGGGCTCCTACAATGAGCAGTTCTTC
TRBV18,TRBJ1-5,once,.,CASSPRALQQGNQPQHF,TGTGCCAGCTCACCACGGGCACTCCAACAGGGAAATCAGCCCCAGCATTTT
TRBV30,TRBJ1-2,.,.,CAWKQAYYGYTF,TGTGCCTGGAAACAGGCTTACTATGGCTACACCTTC
TRBV18,TRBJ1-2,.,.,CASSPGDYGYTF,TGTGCCAGCTCACCAGGAGACTATGGCTACACCTTC
TRBV7-9,TRBJ1-2,.,TRBD1,CASSPRGTGDLTNYGYTF,TGTGCCAGCAGCCCCCGCGGGACAGGGGATCTTACTAACTATGGCTACACCTTC
TRBV19,TRBJ2-1,.,TRBD2,CASSRGLAGANEQFF,TGTGCCAGTAGTAGGGGACTAGCGGGAGCCAATGAGCAGTTCTTC
TRBV27,TRBJ1-6,.,.,CASTAGSNSPLNF,TGTGCCAGCACCGCCGGGTCAAATTCACCCCTCAACTTT
TRBV9,TRBJ2-3,.,TRBD2,CASSVGGRAGTDTQYF,TGTGCCAGCAGCGTTGGCGGGAGGGCGGGGACAGATACGCAGTATTTT
TRBV2,TRBJ2-7,.,TRBD2,CASRVSGGPTYEQYF,TGTGCCAGCAGGGTTAGCGGGGGGCCTACCTACGAGCAGTACTTC
TRBV5-6,TRBJ1-2,.,.,CASSLGPGRFYGYTF,TGTGCCAGCAGCTTGGGCCCGGGGAGATTCTATGGCTACACCTTC
TRBV15,TRBJ1-5,.,.,CATSRDSPYSNQPQNF,TGTGCCACCAGCAGAGATTCCCCCTATAGCAATCAGCCCCAGAATTTT